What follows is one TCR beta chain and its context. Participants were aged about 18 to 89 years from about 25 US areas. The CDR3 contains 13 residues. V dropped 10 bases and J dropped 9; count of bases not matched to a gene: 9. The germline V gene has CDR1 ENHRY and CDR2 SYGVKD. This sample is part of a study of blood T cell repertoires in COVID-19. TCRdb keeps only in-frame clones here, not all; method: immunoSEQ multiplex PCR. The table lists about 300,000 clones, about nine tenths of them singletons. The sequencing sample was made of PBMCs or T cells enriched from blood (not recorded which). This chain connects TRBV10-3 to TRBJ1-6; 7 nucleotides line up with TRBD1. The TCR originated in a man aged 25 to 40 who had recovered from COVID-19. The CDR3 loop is CATLQGMGSPLHF. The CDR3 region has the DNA TGTGCCACCCTACAGGGGATGGGTTCACCCCTCCACTTT.